Shown below are 28 T cell receptor beta chains from a single sample sequenced in a study of shared T cell receptors in the human thymus. Here immunoSEQ multiplex PCR was the method, and the copy in TCRdb shows in-frame clones only, minus some. The sample lists just under 550,000 clones; 75% to 85% were seen once. Another study also made use of these data, one on human thymus T cells.

The sequencing input was thymocytes. Every receptor here comes from a boy younger than two with a congenital heart defect.

This sequence joins TRBV1 and TRBJ2-1; the table's D call TRBD2 went unverified against the DNA. TRBV1 is a pseudogene segment. CDR3 size: 13 residues. The CDR3 DNA is TGCACCAGCAGCCAAGATGGAGGGGATGAGCAGTTCTTC. As protein: CTSSQDGGDEQFF.

The rearrangement uses TRBV5-6 and TRBJ2-1; a possible D gene is TRBD2 (5 bases). Trimming cost V 2 bases and J 10 bases, with 7 bases left between them. The CDR3 covers 11 residues. The germline gives CDR1 SGHDT, CDR2 YYEEEE. CDR3 sequence reads: CASSLAAEQFF. DNA for the CDR3: TGTGCCAGCAGCTTAGCGGCGGAGCAGTTCTTC.

The J gene is TRBJ2-3, the V gene TRBV4-2; 7 bases align to TRBD1. CDR1 is LGHNA, CDR2 YNFKEQ, per germline. The V segment lost 8 bases and the J segment 5 bases; nucleotides outside the gene matches: 7. The CDR3 is 13 amino acids. The CDR3 DNA sequence: TGTGCCAGCGTAAGGGGGCGTGGAGATACGCAGTATTTT. The encoded protein is CASVRGRGDTQYF.

The V gene is TRBV4-3, the J gene TRBJ2-1; TRBD2 aligns across 11 bases. The CDR3 loop spans 19 amino acids. Losses at the gene ends were 1 base for V and 1 base for J; bases not matched to a gene: 9. CDR1 is LGHNA, CDR2 YSLEER, per germline. The CDR3 protein is CASSQGTSGSLKSYNEQFF. The CDR3 DNA reads as TGCGCCAGCAGCCAAGGCACTAGCGGGAGTCTGAAGTCCTACAATGAGCAGTTCTTC.

The count of this clone is one. The V call is TRBV18, the J call TRBJ2-7, with 8 bases aligning to TRBD2. This CDR3 has 16 amino acids. V shed 3 bases and J 5 bases; nucleotides not matched to a gene: 12. The germline CDR1 and CDR2 sequences are KGHSH and LQKENI. CDR3 coding DNA: TGTGCCAGCTCACCTCCACCCAGGACTAGCCACCACGAGCAGTACTTC. This encodes CASSPPPRTSHHEQYF.

The V call is TRBV19, the J call TRBJ1-3; D gene ambiguous. CDR1 LNHDA and CDR2 SQIVND come from the germline V gene (reference sequence). V was shortened by 7 bases and J by 4 bases, with 8 bases between the two germline ends. The CDR3 contains 12 residues. The CDR3 sequence: CASTPTGNTIYF. For the CDR3, the DNA is TGTGCCAGTACTCCGACAGGAAACACCATATATTTT.

This chain joins TRBV4-2 and TRBJ2-3, with 13 bases aligning to TRBD2. The CDR3 is 18 residues long. Germline CDR1 and CDR2: LGHNA and YNFKEQ. V lost 3 bases and J lost 2; bases outside the gene matches: 8. CDR3: CASSQAQLAGGDTDTQYF. For the CDR3, the DNA is TGTGCCAGCAGCCAGGCCCAACTAGCGGGAGGGGACACAGATACGCAGTATTTT.

The chain carries TRBV7-9 and TRBJ1-2, with 7 bases that match TRBD1. The V and J ends lost 3 bases and 5 bases, in that order; junction bases with no gene match: 12. Germline CDR1 reads SEHNR; CDR2 reads FQNEAQ (reference sequence). The CDR3 contains 16 residues. CDR3 in amino acids: CASSFSGTALTYGYTF. The DNA of the CDR3 is TGTGCCAGCAGCTTTTCCGGGACAGCTTTAACTTATGGCTACACCTTC.

The chain is built from TRBV25-1 and TRBJ2-4; 8 nucleotides agree with TRBD1. The CDR3 spans 13 residues. With 4 bases clipped from V and 9 bases from J, the junction kept 5 bases outside the gene matches. CDR1 is MGHDK and CDR2 is SYGVNS in the germline V gene. The CDR3 loop is CASSAGQGSIQYF. CDR3 in DNA: TGTGCCAGCAGTGCAGGACAGGGAAGCATTCAGTACTTC.

This clone was picked up a small number of times. The gene calls are TRBV28 and TRBJ1-2, with no clear D. V was clipped by 6 bases and J by 2 bases, with 25 bases between them. Germline CDR1 reads MDHEN; CDR2 reads SYDVKM. The CDR3 is 18 residues long. CDR3 in amino acids: CASSPNGSVGATNYGYTF. The CDR3 DNA follows: TGTGCCAGCAGCCCGAATGGGTCAGTAGGAGCGACCAACTATGGCTACACCTTC.

The V call is TRBV4-1, the J call TRBJ2-5; maybe TRBD1 (6 bases). The CDR3 contains 18 residues. The germline V gene has CDR1 MGHRA and CDR2 YSYEKL. V dropped 0 bases and J dropped 2 bases, with 19 bases sitting between them. The CDR3 region has the DNA TGCGCCAGCAGCCAAGATTCAATATGGGCAGGGGCGCAAGAGACCCAGTACTTC. Residues: CASSQDSIWAGAQETQYF.

The rearrangement uses TRBV5-1 and TRBJ2-7, with 11 bases identical to TRBD2. After removal of 4 bases from V and 0 bases from J, the junction contained 9 bases not matched to a gene. The CDR3 runs to 17 residues. Looked up from germline, CDR1 is SGHRS and CDR2 is YFSETQ. The CDR3 DNA reads as TGCGCCAGCAGCACGAATCTTAGCGGGAGGGCCTCCTACGAGCAGTACTTC. Translating it yields CASSTNLSGRASYEQYF.

The chain joins TRBV14 to TRBJ2-7; D possibly corresponds to TRBD1 (6 bases). Germline-derived CDR1 and CDR2 are SGHDN and FVKESK. Trimming removed 4 bases from V and 2 bases from J, with 18 bases in between. The CDR3 spans 16 residues. The CDR3 loop reads CASSPQSDRPTYEQYF. CDR3 nucleotides: TGTGCCAGCAGCCCTCAATCCGACAGGCCGACCTACGAGCAGTACTTC. Using reference TRBV14 and TRBJ2-7 for the parts outside the CDR3, the full variable domain is EAGVTQFPSHSVIEKGQTVTLRCDPISGHDNLYWYRRVMGKEIKFLLHFVKESKQDESGMPNNRFLAERTGGTYSTLKVQPAELEDSGVYFCASSPQSDRPTYEQYFGPGTRLTVT.

This chain joins TRBV5-6 and TRBJ2-7; D unclear. CDR3 length equals 11 residues. Germline CDR1 is SGHDT and CDR2 is YYEEEE. V was trimmed by 0 bases and J by 7 bases, leaving 5 bases between them. Here the CDR3 DNA reads TGTGCCAGCAGCTTGGCTTCGGAGCAGTACTTC. Protein product: CASSLASEQYF.

The chain couples TRBV11-2 to TRBJ1-2; D not resolved. There are 15 residues in the CDR3. V was clipped by 1 base and J by 5 bases, with 14 bases between them. Germline lookup yields CDR1 SGHAT and CDR2 FQNNGV. The CDR3 nucleotides read TGTGCCAGCAGCTTAGGTTCGGGAAAGAGTTATGGCTACACCTTC. Its translation is CASSLGSGKSYGYTF.

The chain recombines TRBV7-2 with TRBJ1-4; D perhaps matches TRBD1 (6 bases). Looked up from germline, CDR1 is SGHTA and CDR2 is FQGNSA. V shed 3 bases and J shed 8 bases, with 13 bases lying between them. The CDR3 is made up of 14 amino acids. In DNA form, the CDR3 reads TGTGCCAGCAGCTTTCGGGGCAGGGGAGAAAAACTGTTTTTT. Encoded protein: CASSFRGRGEKLFF.

The rearrangement uses TRBV4-1 and TRBJ1-1; TRBD1 agrees at 8 bases. This CDR3 has 17 residues. CDR1 MGHRA and CDR2 YSYEKL come from the germline V gene. Trimming took 0 bases from V and 3 from J; bases not matched to a gene: 9. CDR3 sequence (DNA): TGCGCCAGCAGCCAAGACCCATCCAGGGGGCCGGACACTGAAGCTTTCTTT. It yields the protein CASSQDPSRGPDTEAFF.

The chain uses TRBV30 and TRBJ2-3; D not certain. The CDR3 is made up of 14 amino acids. Germline V gene sequence: CDR1 GTSNPN, CDR2 SVGIG (reference sequence). The V end was cut by 3 bases, the J end by 2 bases, with 12 bases between. CDR3 loop: CAWSVGTLTDTQYF. CDR3 DNA: TGTGCCTGGAGCGTGGGCACCCTCACAGATACGCAGTATTTT. Complete variable domain (other parts from reference TRBV30 and TRBJ2-3): SQTIHQWPATLVQPVGSPLSLECTVEGTSNPNLYWYRQAAGRGLQLLFYSVGIGQISSEVPQNLSASRPQDRQFILSSKKLLLSDSGFYLCAWSVGTLTDTQYFGPGTRLTVL.

V and J are TRBV5-1 and TRBJ2-5, with 11 bases aligning to TRBD1. The trim removed 4 bases at V and 5 bases at J, leaving 7 bases unmatched. CDR1 is SGHRS and CDR2 is YFSETQ in the germline V gene. The CDR3 consists of 15 residues. Written as DNA, the CDR3 is TGCGCCAGCAGCACGGACAGGGGGCGGTTGGAGACCCAGTACTTC. Translation: CASSTDRGRLETQYF.

This chain links TRBV25-1 with TRBJ2-2; D is undetermined. The V end lost 7 bases, the J end lost 1 base, and 13 bases lay between the germline ends. The CDR3 runs to 15 residues. Germline V gene data show CDR1 as MGHDK and CDR2 as SYGVNS. This CDR3 reads CASTNWAENTGELFF. CDR3 nucleotides: TGTGCCAGCACCAACTGGGCAGAGAACACCGGGGAGCTGTTTTTT.

The CDR3 loop reads CASSPGGSRETQYF. In DNA, the CDR3 is TGTGCCAGCAGCCCGGGGGGGTCGAGGGAGACCCAGTACTTC. This sequence joins TRBV7-6 and TRBJ2-5; 8 positions agree with TRBD2. Germline loops: CDR1 SGHVS, CDR2 FNYEAQ. This CDR3 region has 14 residues. The trim removed 5 bases at V and 5 bases at J, leaving 7 bases unmatched.

The chain recombines TRBV14 with TRBJ2-7; 7 nucleotides align to TRBD2. Per germline, CDR1 SGHDN and CDR2 FVKESK. The V gene end was trimmed by 1 base and the J gene end by 5 bases; junction bases not matched to a gene: 8. This CDR3 is 15 amino acids long. CDR3 nucleotides: TGTGCCAGCAGCCAAGTCTTGCGGGAGTACCACGAGCAGTACTTC. This encodes CASSQVLREYHEQYF. The full variable domain, completed using reference TRBV14 and TRBJ2-7, is EAGVTQFPSHSVIEKGQTVTLRCDPISGHDNLYWYRRVMGKEIKFLLHFVKESKQDESGMPNNRFLAERTGGTYSTLKVQPAELEDSGVYFCASSQVLREYHEQYFGPGTRLTVT.

The chain couples TRBV7-2 to TRBJ2-1, with a possible D match to TRBD2 (5 bases). The V and J ends lost 1 base and 5 bases respectively, with 15 bases between them. The germline V gene encodes CDR1 SGHTA and CDR2 FQGNSA. The CDR3 is 16 residues long. The CDR3 region is CASSLEDWEADNEQFF. DNA of the CDR3: TGTGCCAGCAGCTTAGAAGATTGGGAAGCGGACAATGAGCAGTTCTTC.

The chain employs TRBV10-3 and TRBJ1-1, with D tentatively TRBD1 (6 bases). CDR1 and CDR2 from the germline V gene are ENHRY and SYGVKD. This CDR3 is 13 amino acids long. Trimming stripped 9 bases from V and 1 base from J, with 12 bases between. The CDR3: CAISDRTNTEAFF. Written as DNA, the CDR3 is TGTGCCATTTCTGACAGGACGAACACTGAAGCTTTCTTT.

The CDR3 DNA sequence: TGTGCCAGCAGCACCCCGAGGGTTTACGAGCAGTACTTC. Translated, it gives CASSTPRVYEQYF. The V and J genes are TRBV5-6 and TRBJ2-7, with TRBD2 as a possible D gene (5 bases). V was pared by 4 bases and J by 4 bases, with 12 bases between. Germline lookup yields CDR1 SGHDT and CDR2 YYEEEE. This CDR3 contains 13 residues.

This chain links TRBV15 with TRBJ1-1, with 8 positions matching TRBD1. Germline V gives CDR1 LNHNV, CDR2 YYDKDF (reference sequence). The CDR3 is 15 residues long. J gave up 6 bases and V 7 bases, and 13 bases lay outside the gene matches. The CDR3 sequence: CATKSTHRGFPEAFF. The CDR3 DNA follows: TGTGCCACCAAATCCACCCACAGGGGGTTCCCTGAAGCTTTCTTT.

This clone appeared a single time. This rearrangement joins TRBV19 to TRBJ2-2; D possibly corresponds to TRBD2 (6 bases). Per the germline V gene, CDR1 is LNHDA and CDR2 is SQIVND (reference sequence). Trimming left V 6 bases short and J 8 bases short, with 13 bases between. This CDR3 has 13 residues. DNA for the CDR3: TGTGCCAGTAGGGGGACTCCACCGGGGGAGCTGTTTTTT. Its translation is CASRGTPPGELFF.

This CDR3 is CASSLTGGDYEQYF. The CDR3 coding sequence is TGTGCCAGCAGCCTGACAGGGGGGGACTACGAGCAGTACTTC. The rearrangement joins TRBV7-2 to TRBJ2-7, with TRBD1 matching 9 bases. The CDR3 consists of 14 residues. CDR1 is SGHTA and CDR2 is FQGNSA in the germline V gene. The J segment lost 3 bases and the V segment lost 5 bases, leaving 5 bases of the junction unmatched.